This TCR beta chain was identified during a study of T cells in Graves' hyperthyroidism and ophthalmopathy. Together with thyroid ultrasound, orbital computed tomography, serum thyroxine and TRAb, clinical symptoms were used for diagnoses. TCR beta CDR3 sequences were amplified from RNA transcripts. HTBI primers were used for first-round RT-PCR of the TCR CDR3. TCRdb itself ran the multiplex PCR reads through MiXCR, one entry per CDR3 protein. The sample holds fewer than 400,000 distinct CDR3 sequences; around a quarter are singletons and the top ten take roughly 70%. Unmatched junction bases numbered 9, after V lost 2 bases and J lost 7 bases. The CDR3 is made up of 17 amino acids. Germline V gene data show CDR1 as SNHLY and CDR2 as FYNNEI.

The material sequenced was blood. The chain employs TRBV2 and TRBJ2-1; TRBD2 matches at 12 bases. The origin of this receptor is a middle-aged man with Graves' hyperthyroidism. This CDR3 is CASSESMTSGSWNEQFF. CDR3 sequence (DNA): TGTGCCAGCAGTGAATCGATGACTAGCGGGAGTTGGAATGAGCAGTTCTTC.